This T cell receptor beta chain came from a study of cytomegalovirus exposure and HLA in healthy donors. Whole-study results and caveats: A previous analysis found most TCR beta V segments productive roughly 87% or roughly 30% of the time. With high specificity and sensitivity, the classifier reportedly diagnosed cytomegalovirus status.

Notes on this clone: Its matching antigen is unknown. A junction boundary mismatches the germline segment, possibly from a read error.

With 60 Vbeta and 13 Jbeta primers, the PCR was carried out. Measured with immunoSEQ multiplex PCR; TCRdb has only the in-frame clones, and not every one. The sample yields over 200,000 clones, roughly 70% seen once. Germline CDR1 and CDR2: SQVTM and ANQGSEA. The CDR3 extends over 13 amino acids. This chain links TRBV29-1 with TRBJ2-3, with a weak D call TRBD1 (6 bases). This receptor was obtained from a woman aged 30 to 39 in good health and CMV-seronegative. Material for sequencing was PBMCs. This CDR3 reads CNVGGTPTDTQYF. CDR3 DNA: TGCAACGTTGGGGGCACCCCCACAGATACGCAGTATTTT.